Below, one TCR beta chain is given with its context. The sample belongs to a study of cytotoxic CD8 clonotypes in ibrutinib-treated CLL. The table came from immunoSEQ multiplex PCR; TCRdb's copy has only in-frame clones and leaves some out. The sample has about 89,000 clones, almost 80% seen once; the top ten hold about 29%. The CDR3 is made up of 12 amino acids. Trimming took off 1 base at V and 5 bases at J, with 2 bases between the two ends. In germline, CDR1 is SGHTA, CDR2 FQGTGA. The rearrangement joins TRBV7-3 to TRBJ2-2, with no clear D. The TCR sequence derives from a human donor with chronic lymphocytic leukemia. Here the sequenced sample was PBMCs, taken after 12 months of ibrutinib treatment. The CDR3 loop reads CASSLRTGELFF. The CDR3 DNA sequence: TGTGCCAGCAGCTTAAGGACCGGGGAGCTGTTTTTT.